This TCR beta chain was sequenced in a study of shared clonotypes between healthy human individuals. Broader study findings: Generation of non-shared clonotypes was less probable than generation of clonotypes shared by all four donors.

The germline V and J ends were trimmed by 0 bases and 3 bases, with 9 bases remaining between them. Looked up from germline, CDR1 is SGHTA and CDR2 is FQGTGA. The CDR3 spans 15 residues. Deep-level settings were used for running the assay. The data were produced by immunoSEQ multiplex PCR, yet TCRdb's version contains in-frame clones alone and is incomplete. Of some 1.5 million clones listed, roughly 96% were seen once; the top ten hold roughly 1.2%. This clone was detected only once. The antigen is not known. The receptor comes from a man under 40 in good health. The sequenced sample was naive CD4+ T cells sorted from blood. The subset denotes: CD45RA+ positively selected. The chain recombines TRBV7-3 with TRBJ2-1; D gene unclear. For the CDR3, the DNA is TGTGCCAGCAGCTTAACGGTTGACGACTACAATGAGCAGTTCTTC. Amino acids: CASSLTVDDYNEQFF.